This paragraph reports one T cell receptor (beta chain). Looked up from germline, CDR1 is SGDLS and CDR2 is YYNGEE. CDR3 size: 10 residues. V was cut by 7 bases and J by 9 bases, with 7 bases left in between. The sample is drawn from a study of radiotherapy plus CTLA-4 blockade in lung cancer. Method: immunoSEQ multiplex PCR; TCRdb's copy keeps in-frame clones and lacks some. This table holds about 120,000 clones, about 87% found once. This chain joins TRBV9 and TRBJ2-2; D call uncertain. Sequencing used peripheral blood, obtained from a patient treated with radiotherapy plus ipilimumab. The TCR comes from a human donor with non-small cell lung cancer that progressed on radiotherapy plus ipilimumab. Here the CDR3 DNA reads TGTGCCAGCGGCGGCCGGGAGCTGTTTTTT. Its translation is CASGGRELFF.